Listed below are T cell receptor beta chains from one sample, sequenced in a study of type 1 and type 2 diabetes patients. A single record per CDR3 protein comes from TCRdb applying MiXCR to the multiplex PCR reads. The sample includes a few hundred thousand distinct CDR3 sequences, around 47% of them seen just once. Sequencing was performed on peripheral blood mononuclear cells (PBMCs). The receptors here all came from a man between 18 and 35 years old with type 2 diabetes. The CDR3 runs from the conserved cysteine through the conserved F or W. The D gene is left open where the match is weak. Clone sizes are given selectively: once, few, many, or a class where the clone is expanded.

D gene | J gene | V gene | clone size | CDR3 protein | CDR3 DNA
- | TRBJ1-1 | TRBV4-3 | - | CASSQDLAGQNTEAFF | TGCGCCAGCAGCCAAGATCTAGCAGGGCAGAACACTGAAGCTTTCTTT
TRBD2 | TRBJ2-5 | TRBV7-9 | - | CASSPREGRGETQYF | TGTGCCAGCAGCCCCCGGGAGGGTAGAGGAGAGACCCAGTACTTC
TRBD2 | TRBJ2-7 | TRBV29-1 | - | CSVRSGGSYEQYF | TGCAGCGTGAGAAGCGGGGGCTCCTACGAGCAGTACTTC
- | TRBJ2-7 | TRBV2 | - | CASGNRALTNEQYF | TGTGCCAGCGGTAACAGGGCTTTAACCAATGAGCAGTACTTC
TRBD2 | TRBJ2-7 | TRBV27 | - | CASSPSGGYEQYF | TGTGCCAGCAGTCCTAGCGGGGGTTACGAGCAGTACTTC
- | TRBJ1-2 | TRBV28 | - | CASTLVGGANYGYTF | TGTGCCAGCACCCTTGTCGGGGGAGCTAACTATGGCTACACCTTC
- | TRBJ1-3 | TRBV15 | few | CATSRDGPSNTIYF | TGTGCCACCAGCAGAGACGGTCCTAGTAACACCATATATTTT
TRBD2 | TRBJ2-3 | TRBV2 | few | CASKRLAGGNTQYF | TGTGCCAGCAAAAGGCTCGCGGGGGGGAATACGCAGTATTTT
- | TRBJ1-5 | TRBV19 | few | CASSNRRDGGNQPQHF | TGTGCCAGTAGTAACCGCCGGGACGGTGGCAATCAGCCCCAGCATTTT
- | TRBJ1-1 | TRBV27 | - | CACSLSGTNTEAFF | TGTGCCTGCAGTTTATCCGGGACTAACACTGAAGCTTTCTTT
- | TRBJ2-3 | TRBV20-1 | - | CSAKLPGPDTQYF | TGCAGTGCCAAACTGCCGGGGCCAGATACGCAGTATTTT
TRBD1 | TRBJ2-7 | TRBV2 | - | CASSYSGGLGDEQYF | TGTGCCAGCAGTTATTCAGGGGGCCTTGGGGACGAGCAGTACTTC
TRBD1 | TRBJ1-1 | TRBV9 | - | CASSVQGEGTEAFF | TGTGCCAGCAGCGTACAGGGGGAGGGCACTGAAGCTTTCTTT
TRBD2 | TRBJ2-5 | TRBV7-3 | - | CASSWTSGEETQYF | TGTGCCAGCAGCTGGACTAGCGGGGAAGAGACCCAGTACTTC
- | TRBJ2-1 | TRBV6-4 | - | CASSVDGEYDEQFF | TGTGCCAGCAGTGTTGACGGGGAGTACGATGAGCAGTTCTTC
- | TRBJ2-3 | TRBV7-9 | - | CASSDQLGVGTDTQYF | TGTGCCAGCAGCGACCAACTCGGTGTGGGCACAGATACGCAGTATTTT
TRBD1 | TRBJ1-4 | TRBV6-5 | - | CASSALDRPEKLFF | TGTGCCAGCAGTGCCCTGGACAGGCCTGAAAAACTGTTTTTT
TRBD1 | TRBJ1-2 | TRBV6-7 | - | CAISEIVGQGMANYGYTF | TGTGCCATCAGTGAGATTGTAGGACAGGGCATGGCTAACTATGGCTACACCTTC
- | TRBJ2-5 | TRBV19 | few | CASSIAGPQETQYF | TGTGCCAGTAGTATAGCGGGACCCCAAGAGACCCAGTACTTC
- | TRBJ1-1 | TRBV27 | few | CASWRITNTEAFF | TGTGCCAGCTGGCGGATTACGAATACTGAAGCTTTCTTT
TRBD1 | TRBJ2-2 | TRBV20-1 | - | CSAWDRENTGELFF | TGCAGTGCTTGGGACAGAGAGAACACCGGGGAGCTGTTTTTT
- | TRBJ2-7 | TRBV28 | - | CASKIAPLYEQYF | TGTGCCAGCAAGATAGCGCCTCTTTACGAGCAGTACTTC
- | TRBJ2-3 | TRBV19 | - | CASSIGPSTDTQYF | TGTGCCAGTAGTATCGGACCTTCCACAGATACGCAGTATTTT
- | TRBJ2-2 | TRBV7-3 | - | CASSRDTGYTGELFF | TGTGCCAGCAGCAGGGACACTGGATACACCGGGGAGCTGTTTTTT
- | TRBJ2-7 | TRBV6-1 | few | CASRGDLAPEQYF | TGTGCCAGCAGAGGAGACCTAGCGCCCGAACAGTACTTC
TRBD2 | TRBJ2-7 | TRBV25-1 | many | CASSATSGFNEQYF | TGTGCCAGCAGTGCGACTAGCGGATTTAACGAGCAGTACTTC